This TCR beta chain was profiled in a study of beta chain features in type 1 diabetes. Study observations and caveats: The naive, central memory and Treg TCRB repertoires showed an apparent similarity that was greater among patients than among healthy donors.

Per the germline V gene, CDR1 is GTSNPN and CDR2 is SVGIG (reference sequence). The CDR3 contains 14 residues. With 1 base clipped from V and 9 bases from J, the junction kept 11 bases outside the gene matches. Points on this clone: What it binds is not known.

The sequenced template was cDNA made from the entire isolated RNA. Sequencing was performed with immunoSEQ multiplex PCR; in TCRdb, only in-frame clones are kept and a portion is missing. The table includes under 500,000 clones, about 30% detected once. This rearrangement joins TRBV30 to TRBJ2-5, with 7 positions matching TRBD2. The sequencing sample was made of naive CD4+ T cells from blood. This receptor was identified in a man aged 18 to 35 in good health. This chain's CDR3 is CAWSDEASGQSQYF. The CDR3 bases are TGTGCCTGGAGTGACGAGGCTAGCGGCCAGTCCCAGTACTTC.